This T cell receptor (beta chain) was captured by sequencing in a study of blood T cells in healthy people across ages. Whole-study results and caveats: Higher diversity and more naive CD4+ cells were features of long-lived donors, compared to aged donors.

The donors, healthy Caucasians from Russia, were aged 6 to 90. Every participating donor contributed about 10 milliliters of peripheral blood through a draw. With a J-beta primer mix and a sample-barcoded 5' primer, a second PCR ran about 7 to 12 cycles. Through a template-switch adaptor with 12 random nucleotides, each cDNA molecule received a tag. TCRdb analysed the 5' RACE reads with MiXCR anew, one entry per CDR3 protein. The data hold around 1,800,000 distinct CDR3 sequences, with roughly two fifths observed a single time. Germline V gene lookup returns CDR1 SGHTA and CDR2 FQGNSA. Between the trimmed V and J ends, which lost 5 bases and 7 bases, there was a span of 14 bases. There are 14 residues in the CDR3. With regard to this clonotype: Its target is unknown.

The clonotype was recovered from a human donor in good health. Sequences were obtained from blood. V is TRBV7-2 and J is TRBJ1-4, with D possibly TRBD1 on 5 matching bases. CDR3 sequence: CASSPDSGSEKLFF. CDR3 in DNA: TGTGCCAGCAGCCCCGACAGTGGAAGTGAAAAACTGTTTTTT.